This T cell receptor (beta chain) was sequenced in a study of cytomegalovirus exposure and HLA in healthy donors. Study in general: For the approximately 430 genotyped donors, roughly 81% fell within the Caucasian-associated ancestry cluster.

The PCR made use of 60 Vbeta and 13 Jbeta primers. Sequencing was performed with immunoSEQ multiplex PCR; in TCRdb, only in-frame clones are kept and a portion is missing. The table records approximately 160,000 clones, around 77% of them present only once. With respect to this clone: Its antigen is as yet unknown.

Study outcomes and limitations: Several V segments, TRBV6-2 and TRBV6-3 among them, could not be told apart and were dropped. An analysis that came later showed most CMV-associated TCR beta chains appearing HLA-restricted. The study had only CMV serostatus as immune exposure information.

Looked up from germline, CDR1 is LGHNA and CDR2 is YNFKEQ. The CDR3 is 18 residues long. Trimming removed 4 bases from V and 4 bases from J; junction bases left unmatched: 17. The rearrangement links TRBV4-2 to TRBJ2-5, with 8 bases matching TRBD1. Sequenced: PBMCs. The sequence was collected from a woman aged 35 to 49 in good health and CMV-seronegative. As DNA, the CDR3 is TGTGCCAGCAGCCGCTCAGCCATTCAAGGACAGGGTGTAGAGACCCAGTACTTC. This sequence encodes CASSRSAIQGQGVETQYF.